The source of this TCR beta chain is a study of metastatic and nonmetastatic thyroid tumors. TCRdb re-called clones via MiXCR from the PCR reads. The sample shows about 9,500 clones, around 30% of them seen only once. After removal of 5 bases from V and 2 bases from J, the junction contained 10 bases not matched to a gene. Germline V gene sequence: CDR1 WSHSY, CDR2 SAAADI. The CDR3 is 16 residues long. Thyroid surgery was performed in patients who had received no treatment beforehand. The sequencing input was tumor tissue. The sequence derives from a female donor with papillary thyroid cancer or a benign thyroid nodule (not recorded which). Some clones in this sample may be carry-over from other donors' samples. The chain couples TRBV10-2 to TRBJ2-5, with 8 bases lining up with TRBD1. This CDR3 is CASSLRPWTGQETQYF. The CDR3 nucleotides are TGCGCCAGCAGTCTCCGTCCCTGGACAGGGCAAGAGACCCAGTACTTC.